What follows is one T cell receptor beta chain and its context. The data derive from a study of T cells after somatic rescue of genetic block. Trimming took 0 bases from V and 9 from J, leaving 14 bases between them. The CDR3 covers 14 residues. Germline loops: CDR1 LGHNA, CDR2 YSLEER. Measured with immunoSEQ multiplex PCR; TCRdb has only the in-frame clones, and not every one. This sample has around 64,000 clones, with roughly nine tenths found just once. The TCR originated in a man aged 35-49 years. The chain joins TRBV4-3 to TRBJ1-2; D gene uncertain. What was sequenced was peripheral blood mononuclear cells (PBMCs). CDR3 coding DNA: TGCGCCAGCAGCCAAGATTTAGCGGCAAAACGCTACACCTTC. Translation gives CASSQDLAAKRYTF.